This T cell receptor beta chain stems from a study of blood T cell repertoires in COVID-19. Across the study: Acute and convalescent COVID-19 specimens originated in the United States, Italy and Spain. In each case, the material was cDNA or gDNA derived from T cells, B-cell-depleted T cells, or PBMCs.

Seattle patients were enrolled while actively infected and followed longitudinally. Germline V CDR1 and CDR2: MNHEY, SMNVEV (reference sequence). V was clipped by 2 bases and J by 2 bases, with 6 bases between them. This CDR3 region has 13 residues. Per the original data handling: Nucleated cell counts were estimated from reference gene primer amplification. Produced via immunoSEQ multiplex PCR; TCRdb's table is partial and in-frame only. V, J and clone size derive from that table, while D and trimming were established from the DNA sequence. The sample consists of 150,000 to 200,000 clones, roughly 90% of them appearing once. This clone was seen more than once but under ten times.

The chain recombines TRBV27 with TRBJ1-1, with D unresolved. Sequencing was done on a sample of peripheral blood. The sequence was obtained from a woman aged 55 to 70 with COVID-19, enrolled during active disease. CDR3 DNA sequence: TGTGCCAGCAGTTTAATTCGTAACACTGAAGCTTTCTTT. Amino acid sequence: CASSLIRNTEAFF.